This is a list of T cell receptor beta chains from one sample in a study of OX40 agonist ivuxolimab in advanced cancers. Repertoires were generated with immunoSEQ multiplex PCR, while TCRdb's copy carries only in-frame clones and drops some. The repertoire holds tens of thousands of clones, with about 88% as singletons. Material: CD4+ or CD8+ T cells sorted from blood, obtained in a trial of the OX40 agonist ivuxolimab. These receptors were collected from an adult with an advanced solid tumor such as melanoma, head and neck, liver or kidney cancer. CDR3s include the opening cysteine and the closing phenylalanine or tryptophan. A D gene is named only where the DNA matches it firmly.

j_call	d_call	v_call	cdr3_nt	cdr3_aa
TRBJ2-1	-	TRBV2	TGTGCCAGCAGTGCCCGGGGGCATGGGCCCTATGTCAATGAGCAGTTCTTC	CASSARGHGPYVNEQFF
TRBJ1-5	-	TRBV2	TGTGCCAGCAGTGAGCGCGGGGGCGCCCAGCATTTT	CASSERGGAQHF
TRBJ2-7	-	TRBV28	TGTGCCAGCAGTTTCATCTACGAGCAGTACTTC	CASSFIYEQYF
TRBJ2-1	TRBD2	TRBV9	TGTGCCAGCAGCCCCCGGGGGGTAGAAACGGGTGAGCAGTTCTTC	CASSPRGVETGEQFF
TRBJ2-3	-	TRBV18	TGTGCCAGCTCACCAATCGTTGGGGGAGATACGCAGTATTTT	CASSPIVGGDTQYF
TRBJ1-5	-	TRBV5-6	TGTGCCAGCAACTCCGGGACACTCCCCCAGGGTAGCAATCAGCCCCAGCATTTT	CASNSGTLPQGSNQPQHF
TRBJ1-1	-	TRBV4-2	TGTGCCAGCAGCCAAGCTGTTGCCCTGAACACTGAAGCTTTCTTT	CASSQAVALNTEAFF
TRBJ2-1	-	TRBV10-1	TGCGCCAGCAGTGAGTCCGGTCGAAATGAGCAGTTCTTC	CASSESGRNEQFF
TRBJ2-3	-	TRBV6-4	TGTGCCAGCAGTGACCCGGGGGCGAGCACAGATACGCAGTATTTT	CASSDPGASTDTQYF
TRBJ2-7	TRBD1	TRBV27	TGTGCCAGCAGTTTGGGACAGGGGGCCTACGAGCAGTACTTC	CASSLGQGAYEQYF
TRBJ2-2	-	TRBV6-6	TGTGCCAGCAGTTACCTGGACCCGAACACCGGGGAGCTGTTTTTT	CASSYLDPNTGELFF
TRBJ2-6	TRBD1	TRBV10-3	TGTGCCATCAGTGGGACAGGGGGAAACTCTGGGGCCAACGTCCTGACTTTC	CAISGTGGNSGANVLTF
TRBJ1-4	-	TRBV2	TGTGCCAGCAGTGAAGAGCAGGGGATGGGTGAAAAACTGTTTTTT	CASSEEQGMGEKLFF
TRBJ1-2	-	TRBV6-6	TGTGCCAGCAGCCCCTCCAGGGTCGGTGGCTACACCTTC	CASSPSRVGGYTF
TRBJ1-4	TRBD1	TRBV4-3	TGCGCCAGCAGCCAAGATAAGTGGACAGGTATCGAAAAACTGTTTTTT	CASSQDKWTGIEKLFF